This T cell receptor (beta chain) was sequenced in a study of spatial heterogeneity in lung cancer. Stated time point: blood at routine non-recurrence follow-up after resection. This clonotype was seen only a few times. One entry per CDR3 protein results from TCRdb running MiXCR on the 5' RACE reads. The sample consists of around 32,000 distinct CDR3 sequences, under 11% of them appearing once. CDR1 and CDR2 (germline): SEHNR, FQNEAQ (reference sequence). This CDR3 has 16 residues. Trimming cost V 5 bases and J 5 bases; bases outside gene matches: 7. The chain uses TRBV7-9 and TRBJ1-4, with 11 bases that match TRBD1. Here the sequenced sample was PBMCs, taken at follow-up. This TCR came from a female donor with early-stage non-small cell lung cancer. As DNA, the CDR3 is TGTGCCAGCAGCAAGGGGGGACAGGGGGTGAATGAAAAACTGTTTTTT. It translates to CASSKGGQGVNEKLFF.